One and the same sample provided the 21 T cell receptor beta chains below, sequenced in a study of CD8 T cells in ankylosing spondylitis. TCRdb independently ran MiXCR on the 5' RACE reads; one entry per CDR3 protein. The sample consists of approximately 140,000 distinct CDR3 sequences, under 45% of them appearing once. The sample comprised synovial fluid, either unsorted or a sorted T cell fraction (not recorded which). These receptors came from a male donor with ankylosing spondylitis.

This chain links TRBV4-3 with TRBJ2-6; 9 bases line up with TRBD2. This CDR3 has 20 residues. J lost 0 bases, V lost 0 bases, and 9 bases had no gene match. Germline V gives CDR1 LGHNA, CDR2 YSLEER. The CDR3 loop is CASSQDWLAGIVSGANVLTF. As DNA, the CDR3 is TGCGCCAGCAGCCAAGATTGGCTAGCGGGAATCGTCTCTGGGGCCAACGTCCTGACTTTC.

The V and J genes are TRBV7-6 and TRBJ2-7; possible D gene TRBD2, 6 bases. The germline gives CDR1 SGHVS, CDR2 FNYEAQ. CDR3 length: 16 amino acids. Trimming took off 5 bases at V and 2 bases at J, with 19 bases between the two ends. CDR3: CASSPLWTKHPYEQYF. CDR3 DNA: TGTGCCAGCAGCCCCTTATGGACTAAACATCCCTACGAGCAGTACTTC.

V usage is TRBV7-8 and J usage is TRBJ2-4; TRBD2 aligns across 7 bases. The CDR3 extends over 15 amino acids. V lost 5 bases, J lost 8 bases, and 12 bases stayed unmatched. Per germline, CDR1 SGHVS and CDR2 FQNEAQ. The CDR3 DNA reads as TGTGCCAGCAGCGACCCCGGGGGGAGGGGAGACATTCAGTACTTC. It is translated as CASSDPGGRGDIQYF. Full variable domain (remainder filled in from reference TRBV7-8 and TRBJ2-4): GAGVSQSPRYKVAKRGQDVALRCDPISGHVSLFWYQQALGQGPEFLTYFQNEAQLDKSGLPSDRFFAERPEGSVSTLKIQRTQQEDSAVYLCASSDPGGRGDIQYFGAGTRLSVL.

The V and J genes are TRBV4-3 and TRBJ2-5; D remains ambiguous. The V end lost 1 base, the J end lost 5 bases, and 17 bases lay between the germline ends. The germline gives CDR1 LGHNA, CDR2 YSLEER. The CDR3 is 16 residues long. This CDR3 reads CASSQGPFTEQETQYF. In DNA form, the CDR3 reads TGCGCCAGCAGCCAAGGGCCGTTTACCGAACAGGAGACCCAGTACTTC.

To note about this clonotype: This may be a read error, as it is one base from a much larger clone. The chain combines TRBV10-3 with TRBJ2-1; 8 nucleotides match TRBD2. The CDR3 contains 15 residues. V lost 5 bases to trimming and J lost 2 bases; unmatched junction nucleotides: 5. The germline gives CDR1 ENHRY, CDR2 SYGVKD. CDR3 region: CAISPLAGTYNEQFF. The CDR3 coding sequence is TGTGCCATCAGTCCCCTAGCGGGTACCTACAATGAGCAGTTCTTC.

V and J are TRBV4-1 and TRBJ2-1; D not certain. The ends were cut back, 2 bases at V and 7 bases at J, with 21 bases in the middle. The CDR3 is made up of 17 amino acids. Germline CDR1 is MGHRA and CDR2 is YSYEKL. CDR3 sequence (DNA): TGCGCCAGCAGCCAATTTCTATATATTGTGCCTGGGAATGAGCAGTTCTTC. It yields the protein CASSQFLYIVPGNEQFF.

This clonotype was seen only a few times. The rearrangement links TRBV27 to TRBJ1-1; the D gene is possibly TRBD1 (6 bases). Germline V CDR1 and CDR2: MNHEY, SMNVEV (reference sequence). The CDR3 consists of 14 residues. Trimming cost V 8 bases and J 0 bases, with 13 bases left between them. In DNA, the CDR3 is TGTGCCAGCTATCGGGGGGGCTTGAACACTGAAGCTTTCTTT. Amino acid sequence: CASYRGGLNTEAFF.

This chain connects TRBV6-4 to TRBJ1-6; 8 bases align to TRBD1. This CDR3 region has 14 residues. The junction had 6 bases not matched to a gene; V was cut back by 5 bases and J by 9 bases. From germline, CDR1 is MRHNA and CDR2 SNTAGT. The CDR3 loop is CASSSDREGSPLHF. The CDR3 nucleotides are TGTGCCAGCAGTTCGGACAGGGAGGGTTCACCCCTCCACTTT.

This rearrangement joins TRBV5-1 to TRBJ1-2, with a weak D call TRBD1 (6 bases). The V and J ends lost 4 bases and 4 bases respectively, with 17 bases between them. Germline loops: CDR1 SGHRS, CDR2 YFSETQ. This CDR3 has 15 amino acids. CDR3 bases: TGCGCCAGCAGCCTTGGTTACAGGGCCTTCTATGGCTACACCTTC. Translation: CASSLGYRAFYGYTF.

This clonotype was seen repeatedly, ten times or more. V is TRBV7-6 and J is TRBJ2-7; TRBD1 aligns across 8 bases. Trimming removed 5 bases from V and 6 bases from J; junction bases left unmatched: 6. Germline CDR1 reads SGHVS; CDR2 reads FNYEAQ. CDR3 length: 13 amino acids. CDR3 sequence: CASSLGQGGEQYF. The CDR3 nucleotides are TGTGCCAGCAGCCTTGGACAGGGAGGCGAGCAGTACTTC.

The chain uses TRBV10-3 and TRBJ1-5, with D hard to call. V was pared by 2 bases and J by 2 bases, with 7 bases between. The CDR3 is 14 residues long. Germline V gene data show CDR1 as ENHRY and CDR2 as SYGVKD. CDR3 in DNA: TGTGCCATCAGTGAGCGTCGGGGCAATCAGCCCCAGCATTTT. Encoded protein: CAISERRGNQPQHF.

The CDR3 nucleotides read TGTGCCAGCAGCTTTTATTTGACTAGCTGGCAGTTCTTC. Protein product: CASSFYLTSWQFF. The genes are TRBV5-5 and TRBJ2-1, with 7 bases matching TRBD2. CDR1 SGHKS and CDR2 YYEKEE come from the germline V gene (reference sequence). This CDR3 is built from 13 residues. V lost 2 bases, J lost 12 bases, and 8 bases stayed unmatched.

The chain uses TRBV25-1 and TRBJ2-2, with 7 bases fitting TRBD2. Germline V CDR1 and CDR2: MGHDK, SYGVNS. The trim removed 1 base at V and 6 bases at J, leaving 8 bases unmatched. The CDR3 sequence is 16 residues long. CDR3 nucleotide sequence: TGTGCCAGCAGTGAATCTAGCGGCGCCGGCCCCGGGGAGCTGTTTTTT. Translation gives CASSESSGAGPGELFF.

Judged by abundance, this clonotype is large. The CDR3 is CASSGRQGPSEKLFF. The DNA of the CDR3 is TGTGCCAGCAGCGGGCGACAGGGCCCTAGTGAAAAACTGTTTTTT. The chain couples TRBV7-8 to TRBJ1-4, with 7 bases that match TRBD1. V was pared by 5 bases and J by 7 bases, with 10 bases of the junction left unmatched. The CDR3 spans 15 residues. Germline V gene lookup returns CDR1 SGHVS and CDR2 FQNEAQ.

This chain uses TRBV6-1 with TRBJ2-1; D possibly uses TRBD1 or TRBD2 (5 bases each). Trimming shortened V by 5 bases and J by 4 bases, and 12 bases separated the two germline ends. The CDR3 length is 14 residues. CDR1 is MNHNS, CDR2 SASEGT, per germline. The CDR3 DNA follows: TGTGCCAGCAGTCCGGGGCCAGAATACAATGAGCAGTTCTTC. Translation gives CASSPGPEYNEQFF.

V gene TRBV10-3 combines with J gene TRBJ2-7; 11 bases align to TRBD1. Germline lookup yields CDR1 ENHRY and CDR2 SYGVKD. The CDR3 is 17 amino acids. J was trimmed by 4 bases and V by 3 bases; bases with no gene match: 11. The CDR3 here is CAISELGTGTGGYEQYF. CDR3 DNA sequence: TGTGCCATCAGTGAACTGGGTACCGGGACAGGGGGGTACGAGCAGTACTTC.

This clonotype was counted ten times or more. This chain uses TRBV10-3 with TRBJ1-2; D uncertain. Germline V lookup: CDR1 ENHRY, CDR2 SYGVKD. CDR3 size: 13 residues. The V end was cut by 3 bases, the J end by 1 base, with 6 bases between. Written as DNA, the CDR3 is TGTGCCATCAGTGATCCGGGTAACTATGGCTACACCTTC. The encoded protein is CAISDPGNYGYTF.

In its sample, this clonotype was seen a few times. The genes are TRBV7-6 and TRBJ2-1; possibly TRBD2 for D (6 bases). The CDR3 runs to 15 residues. The V end was cut by 2 bases, the J end by 2 bases, with 10 bases between. CDR1 SGHVS and CDR2 FNYEAQ come from the germline V gene. This CDR3 reads CASSLTAGPYNEQFF. For the CDR3, the DNA is TGTGCCAGCAGCTTAACGGCGGGGCCCTACAATGAGCAGTTCTTC. Filled out from reference TRBV7-6 and TRBJ2-1, the complete variable domain reads GAGVSQSPRYKVTKRGQDVALRCDPISGHVSLYWYRQALGQGPEFLTYFNYEAQQDKSGLPNDRFSAERPEGSISTLTIQRTEQRDSAMYRCASSLTAGPYNEQFFGPGTRLTVL.

This clonotype showed up many times. This chain uses TRBV20-1 with TRBJ1-1; no clear D. V was pared by 3 bases and J by 7 bases, with 12 bases between. The V gene's germline CDR1 is DFQATT and CDR2 SNEGSKA (reference sequence). This CDR3 region has 12 residues. The CDR3 nucleotides read TGCAGTGCTAGGAGGCAGGAGTATGAAGCTTTCTTT. Amino acids: CSARRQEYEAFF.

The chain combines TRBV12-3 or TRBV12-4 with TRBJ2-1; no clear D. The CDR3 is made up of 11 amino acids. V lost 6 bases to trimming and J lost 9 bases, with 9 bases between them. The DNA for the CDR3 is TGTGCCAGCAGCTCCGATCTTGAGCAGTTCTTC. It translates to CASSSDLEQFF.

The sample holds a few counts of this clonotype. The chain joins TRBV14 to TRBJ2-1; the D is unclear. Between the trimmed V and J ends, which lost 4 bases and 6 bases, there was a span of 19 bases. The CDR3 spans 16 residues. Germline V gives CDR1 SGHDN, CDR2 FVKESK. The CDR3 reads CASSPMSSRVPNEQFF. The CDR3 DNA reads as TGTGCCAGCAGCCCAATGTCGAGTAGGGTTCCCAATGAGCAGTTCTTC.